This passage covers 23 T cell receptor beta chains from one sample sequenced in a study of Ad26.COV2.S vaccination and SARS-CoV-2 variants. Stated treatment: some 19 received Ad26.COV2.S at low or high dose, single or two shots; about 5 received placebo; per-sample allocation not given. Each sample was drawn 63 days after the first injection (of vaccine or placebo). TCRdb's table, derived via immunoSEQ multiplex PCR, lists solely in-frame clones and lacks some. The sample contains 320,000 or so clones, 90% of which appear only once. Sequenced here: peripheral blood, sampled in a trial of Ad26.COV2.S vaccine versus placebo. The receptors come from a person aged 18 to 65 who received the Ad26.COV2.S COVID-19 vaccine or a placebo.

The chain joins TRBV19 to TRBJ1-2; the D is unclear. Germline-derived CDR1 and CDR2 are LNHDA and SQIVND (reference sequence). V was pared by 6 bases and J by 7 bases, with 21 bases between. CDR3 size: 15 residues. In DNA form, the CDR3 reads TGTGCCAGTAGCCCCGAAATTCAGAAGCGGAGTGGCTACACCTTC. Translating it yields CASSPEIQKRSGYTF.

This chain joins TRBV25-1 and TRBJ1-2; D may be TRBD1 (5 bases). This CDR3 region has 14 residues. Germline CDR1 MGHDK, CDR2 SYGVNS. Trimming cost V 3 bases and J 7 bases, with 15 bases left between them. CDR3 in DNA: TGTGCCAGCAGTGACCTAGGACACCTCGGTGGCTACACCTTC. It encodes CASSDLGHLGGYTF.

This clone was recorded once. The V gene is TRBV11-2, the J gene TRBJ1-2; D call uncertain. The V and J ends lost 3 bases and 0 bases respectively, with 8 bases between them. This CDR3 is built from 14 residues. Germline CDR1 reads SGHAT; CDR2 reads FQNNGV. The CDR3 DNA reads as TGTGCCAGCAGCTTCCGAGGAGCTAACTATGGCTACACCTTC. It translates to CASSFRGANYGYTF.

This clone was recorded once. This chain joins TRBV7-9 and TRBJ2-7; the D gene is possibly TRBD1 (5 bases). This CDR3 region has 12 residues. The V end lost 6 bases, the J end lost 3 bases, and 9 bases lay between the germline ends. CDR1 and CDR2 from the germline V gene are SEHNR and FQNEAQ (reference sequence). In nucleotides, the CDR3 is TGTGCCAGCAGTCCGGACAACTACGAGCAGTACTTC. Translation: CASSPDNYEQYF.

The chain uses TRBV2 and TRBJ2-7; D remains ambiguous. V gave up 3 bases and J gave up 2 bases, with 11 bases separating them. CDR1 and CDR2 (germline): SNHLY, FYNNEI. The CDR3 has 14 residues. Here the CDR3 DNA reads TGTGCCAGCAGTGACCCCCGAAGGACCTACGAGCAGTACTTC. Its protein product is CASSDPRRTYEQYF.

This chain connects TRBV28 to TRBJ1-6; D gene unclear. Trimming left V 4 bases short and J 0 bases short, with 10 bases between. This CDR3 contains 16 residues. Looked up from germline, CDR1 is MDHEN and CDR2 is SYDVKM. CDR3 region: CASSYILSSYNSPLHF. In DNA, the CDR3 is TGTGCCAGCAGTTACATTCTGAGCTCCTATAATTCACCCCTCCACTTT. Complete variable domain (other parts from reference TRBV28 and TRBJ1-6): DVKVTQSSRYLVKRTGEKVFLECVQDMDHENMFWYRQDPGLGLRLIYFSYDVKMKEKGDIPEGYSVSREKKERFSLILESASTNQTSMYLCASSYILSSYNSPLHFGNGTRLTVT.

The V gene is TRBV30, the J gene TRBJ1-2; no reliable D call. CDR3 length: 11 amino acids. Trimming left V 3 bases short and J 8 bases short, with 10 bases between. Germline lookup yields CDR1 GTSNPN and CDR2 SVGIG (reference sequence). CDR3 sequence: CAWREKGGYTF. In DNA form, the CDR3 reads TGTGCCTGGAGGGAAAAGGGAGGCTACACCTTC. Variable domain in full (rest from reference TRBV30 and TRBJ1-2): SQTIHQWPATLVQPVGSPLSLECTVEGTSNPNLYWYRQAAGRGLQLLFYSVGIGQISSEVPQNLSASRPQDRQFILSSKKLLLSDSGFYLCAWREKGGYTFGSGTRLTVV.

The chain carries TRBV2 and TRBJ2-1, with D possibly being TRBD1 or TRBD2 (5 bases each). V lost 1 base to trimming and J lost 13 bases, with 14 bases between them. Germline CDR1 is SNHLY and CDR2 is FYNNEI. The CDR3 length is 13 residues. This CDR3 is CASSEVPGAAQFF. Written as DNA, the CDR3 is TGTGCCAGCAGTGAAGTGCCCGGGGCGGCCCAGTTCTTC.

V is TRBV7-2 and J is TRBJ2-1; possibly TRBD2 for D (5 bases). Germline-derived CDR1 and CDR2 are SGHTA and FQGNSA. V lost 3 bases and J 0 bases, leaving 18 bases between the germline ends. This CDR3 has 18 amino acids. Here the CDR3 reads CASSFVWSGGPSYNEQFF. In nucleotides, the CDR3 is TGTGCCAGCAGCTTCGTTTGGTCTGGCGGGCCCTCCTACAATGAGCAGTTCTTC. Using reference TRBV7-2 and TRBJ2-1 for the parts outside the CDR3, the full variable domain is GAGVSQSPSNKVTEKGKDVELRCDPISGHTALYWYRQSLGQGLEFLIYFQGNSAPDKSGLPSDRFSAERTGGSVSTLTIQRTQQEDSAVYLCASSFVWSGGPSYNEQFFGPGTRLTVL.

The chain employs TRBV14 and TRBJ1-2; the match to TRBD1 covers 9 bases. This CDR3 has 16 amino acids. V trimming: 2 bases; J trimming: 4 bases; junction bases outside the gene matches: 8. The germline V gene encodes CDR1 SGHDN and CDR2 FVKESK. CDR3 DNA: TGTGCCAGCAGCCAACCACTAGGGACAGGGCTCTATGGCTACACCTTC. It specifies CASSQPLGTGLYGYTF.

This sequence joins TRBV9 and TRBJ1-3, with 10 positions matching TRBD1. CDR1 is SGDLS and CDR2 is YYNGEE in the germline V gene. With 3 bases clipped from V and 2 bases from J, the junction kept 14 bases outside the gene matches. The CDR3 sequence is 19 residues long. DNA for the CDR3: TGTGCCAGCAGCGCACAGGGGGGCTGGGACAGGGGTGCTGGAAACACCATATATTTT. Translated: CASSAQGGWDRGAGNTIYF.

The chain has TRBV11-2 and TRBJ1-2; 9 nucleotides line up with TRBD1. Germline V gives CDR1 SGHAT, CDR2 FQNNGV. V trimming: 5 bases; J trimming: 8 bases; junction bases outside the gene matches: 21. The CDR3 length is 18 residues. CDR3 amino acids: CASSLPGQGDWKSAGYTF. The CDR3 DNA follows: TGTGCCAGCAGCCTTCCGGGACAGGGAGATTGGAAATCCGCGGGCTACACCTTC.

The V call is TRBV10-2, the J call TRBJ2-6, with 10 bases fitting TRBD2. From germline, CDR1 is WSHSY and CDR2 SAAADI. V shed 8 bases and J 0 bases; nucleotides not matched to a gene: 4. This CDR3 is built from 16 residues. CDR3 DNA: TGCGCCAGCGGAGCGGGAGGGGGCTCTGGGGCCAACGTCCTGACTTTC. It encodes CASGAGGGSGANVLTF.

The DNA for the CDR3 is TGCGCCAGCAGCCAAGATCGAACGACAGCCTACAATGAGCAGTTCTTC. Its protein is CASSQDRTTAYNEQFF. The J gene is TRBJ2-1, the V gene TRBV4-3; D possibly corresponds to TRBD1 (5 bases). Trimming pared 0 bases from V and 2 bases from J, leaving 11 bases between. The CDR3 is 16 residues long. CDR1 is LGHNA and CDR2 is YSLEER in the germline V gene.

The chain joins TRBV5-1 to TRBJ2-7; 10 nucleotides line up with TRBD1. This CDR3 region has 15 residues. Trimming cost V 4 bases and J 1 base; bases outside gene matches: 5. Germline loops: CDR1 SGHRS, CDR2 YFSETQ. In nucleotides, the CDR3 is TGCGCCAGCAGCATCGGGACAGGGGCATCCTACGAGCAGTACTTC. This encodes CASSIGTGASYEQYF.

The chain employs TRBV4-1 and TRBJ2-2; 7 bases fit TRBD2. The CDR3 extends over 16 amino acids. Trimming cost V 0 bases and J 2 bases; bases outside gene matches: 3. Per the germline V gene, CDR1 is MGHRA and CDR2 is YSYEKL. The CDR3 loop reads CASSQDGEGNTGELFF. CDR3 in DNA: TGCGCCAGCAGCCAAGATGGGGAGGGTAACACCGGGGAGCTGTTTTTT.

In DNA, the CDR3 is TGTGCCAGCAGCTTAGGGCCGGGAAGCTCCTATAATTCACCCCTCCACTTT. Translating it yields CASSLGPGSSYNSPLHF. This chain links TRBV7-8 with TRBJ1-6, with D unclear. This CDR3 has 17 amino acids. Trimming shortened V by 1 base and J by 0 bases, and 10 bases separated the two germline ends. CDR1 is SGHVS, CDR2 FQNEAQ, per germline.

The chain links TRBV6-5 to TRBJ1-5, with D perhaps TRBD1 (5 bases). V dropped 5 bases and J dropped 1 base, with 12 bases sitting between them. The germline V gene encodes CDR1 MNHEY and CDR2 SVGAGI. This CDR3 spans 15 amino acids. The CDR3 nucleotides are TGTGCCAGCAGTACAGGAGCATTAAGCAATCAGCCCCAGCATTTT. Its protein product is CASSTGALSNQPQHF.

The chain combines TRBV18 with TRBJ2-6; 8 positions match TRBD1. CDR3 size: 18 residues. Germline V gives CDR1 KGHSH, CDR2 LQKENI. V was pared by 3 bases and J by 0 bases, with 7 bases of the junction left unmatched. CDR3 sequence (DNA): TGTGCCAGCTCACCGCTACCGGGACAGGCCTCTGGGGCCAACGTCCTGACTTTC. Translation gives CASSPLPGQASGANVLTF. The complete variable domain, with remaining parts taken from reference TRBV18 and TRBJ2-6, reads NAGVMQNPRHLVRRRGQEARLRCSPMKGHSHVYWYRQLPEEGLKFMVYLQKENIIDESGMPKERFSAEFPKEGPSILRIQQVVRGDSAAYFCASSPLPGQASGANVLTFGAGSRLTVL.

The rearrangement uses TRBV18 and TRBJ2-3; the D is unclear. In germline, CDR1 is KGHSH, CDR2 LQKENI. V was trimmed by 4 bases and J by 2 bases, leaving 7 bases between them. The CDR3 runs to 13 residues. The CDR3: CASSLEHTDTQYF. CDR3 nucleotide sequence: TGTGCCAGCTCACTAGAGCACACAGATACGCAGTATTTT.

The rearrangement uses TRBV18 and TRBJ1-1, with unresolved D. Germline V gene data show CDR1 as KGHSH and CDR2 as LQKENI. The CDR3 is made up of 13 amino acids. Trimming pared 2 bases from V and 6 bases from J, leaving 10 bases between. In DNA form, the CDR3 reads TGTGCCAGCTCACCAAAGGGCTTGGCTGAAGCTTTCTTT. This encodes CASSPKGLAEAFF.

This clone was detected once. The rearrangement links TRBV2 to TRBJ1-2; D is undetermined. Germline CDR1 is SNHLY and CDR2 is FYNNEI. CDR3 length: 13 residues. V lost 5 bases and J 2 bases, leaving 9 bases between the germline ends. The CDR3 DNA reads TGTGCCAGCAGTAACCAAGGAAACTATGGCTACACCTTC. Residues: CASSNQGNYGYTF.

About this clone: Other DNA sequences in the same sample also yield this CDR3. As DNA, the CDR3 is TGTGCCAGCAGTTACTTTATAACAGACCCAAGGGAGCAGTTCTTC. The encoded protein is CASSYFITDPREQFF. This chain connects TRBV6-5 to TRBJ2-1; no firm D call. V lost 1 base, J lost 10 bases, and 17 bases lay in between. CDR3 size: 15 residues. Germline V gene data show CDR1 as MNHEY and CDR2 as SVGAGI.